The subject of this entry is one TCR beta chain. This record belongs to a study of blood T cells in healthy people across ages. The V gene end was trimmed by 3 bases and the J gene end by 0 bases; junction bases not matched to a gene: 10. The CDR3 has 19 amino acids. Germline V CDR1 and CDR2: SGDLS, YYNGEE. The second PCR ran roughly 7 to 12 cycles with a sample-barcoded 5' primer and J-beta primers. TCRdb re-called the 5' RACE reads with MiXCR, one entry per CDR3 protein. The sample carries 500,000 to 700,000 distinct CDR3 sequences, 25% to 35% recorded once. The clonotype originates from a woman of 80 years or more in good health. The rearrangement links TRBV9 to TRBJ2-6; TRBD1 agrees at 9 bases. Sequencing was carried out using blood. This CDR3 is CASSAGIGTGLSGANVLTF. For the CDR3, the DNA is TGTGCCAGCAGCGCCGGAATCGGGACAGGGCTCTCTGGGGCCAACGTCCTGACTTTC. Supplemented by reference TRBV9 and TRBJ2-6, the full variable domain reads DSGVTQTPKHLITATGQRVTLRCSPRSGDLSVYWYQQSLDQGLQFLIQYYNGEERAKGNILERFSAQQFPDLHSELNLSSLELGDSALYFCASSAGIGTGLSGANVLTFGAGSRLTVL.